These 15 T cell receptor beta chains were sequenced from one sample in a study of a mutant IDH1 vaccine in newly diagnosed glioma. Time point given: week 35, safety follow-up. Vaccination comprised doses that each held 300 ug of mutant IDH1 20-mer peptide, plus topical imiquimod. TCRdb's copy holds only in-frame clones and misses some; the assay was immunoSEQ multiplex PCR. The table includes about 68,000 clones, approximately 81% detected once. These TCRs are of unknown antigen specificity. Sequences were derived from PBMCs, sampled from a glioma patient whose treatment included an IDH1 peptide vaccine. These receptor sequences come from a man between 18 and 35 years old with glioma.

A note on this clone: Mismatch with germline at one junction end may stem from a read error. V usage is TRBV6-5 and J usage is TRBJ2-5; unclear D gene. Per germline, CDR1 MNHEY and CDR2 SVGAGI. The CDR3 loop spans 11 amino acids. CDR3 DNA: TGTGCCAGCAGTTACCACGAGACCCAGTACTTC. This gives the protein CASSYHETQYF.

The chain joins TRBV6-5 to TRBJ2-7, with D hard to call. Germline-derived CDR1 and CDR2 are MNHEY and SVGAGI. The CDR3 extends over 14 amino acids. Trimming took off 4 bases at V and 2 bases at J, with 12 bases between the two ends. Written as DNA, the CDR3 is TGTGCCAGCAGTTCCAGCCCCCATACCTACGAGCAGTACTTC. Translated, it gives CASSSSPHTYEQYF.

CDR3 sequence: CASSRGSGDTDTQYF. The CDR3 nucleotides read TGTGCCAGCAGCCGAGGTAGCGGGGACACAGATACGCAGTATTTT. The rearrangement joins TRBV5-4 to TRBJ2-3, with 8 bases aligning to TRBD2. This CDR3 has 15 residues. Unmatched junction bases numbered 6, after V lost 4 bases and J lost 2 bases. In germline, CDR1 is SGHNT, CDR2 YYREEE (reference sequence).

The J gene is TRBJ2-3, the V gene TRBV7-2; 9 bases are shared with TRBD2. The length of the CDR3 is 16 residues. The germline gives CDR1 SGHTA, CDR2 FQGNSA. V shed 5 bases, J shed 3 bases, and the junction held 9 bases outside the gene matches. The CDR3 bases are TGTGCCAGCAGCCCAGAGAGCGGGGGGCCGACAGATACGCAGTATTTT. Translating it yields CASSPESGGPTDTQYF. The whole variable domain, remainder taken from reference TRBV7-2 and TRBJ2-3, is GAGVSQSPSNKVTEKGKDVELRCDPISGHTALYWYRQSLGQGLEFLIYFQGNSAPDKSGLPSDRFSAERTGGSVSTLTIQRTQQEDSAVYLCASSPESGGPTDTQYFGPGTRLTVL.

The V gene is TRBV6-1, the J gene TRBJ1-2, with 9 bases fitting TRBD1. The CDR3 has 14 residues. Germline CDR1 and CDR2: MNHNS and SASEGT. Germline trimming cut 10 bases from V and 5 bases from J; bases unmatched to any gene: 11. CDR3: CATQVGGQGYGYTF. CDR3 sequence (DNA): TGTGCCACCCAGGTCGGGGGACAGGGTTATGGCTACACCTTC.

This chain uses TRBV6-5 with TRBJ1-2; 7 positions match TRBD1. Germline CDR1 and CDR2: MNHEY and SVGAGI. V trimming: 5 bases; J trimming: 0 bases; junction bases outside the gene matches: 3. CDR3 size: 14 residues. CDR3 DNA sequence: TGTGCCAGCAGTACGACAGGGCCTAACTATGGCTACACCTTC. Its protein product is CASSTTGPNYGYTF.

In DNA form, the CDR3 reads TGTGCCAGCAGCTTTGGGCCCTTCCCCCTATACGAGCAGTACTTC. Its protein is CASSFGPFPLYEQYF. The V and J genes are TRBV7-9 and TRBJ2-7, with D unresolved. The CDR3 runs 15 residues. V lost 3 bases, J lost 4 bases, and 16 bases lay in between. From germline, CDR1 is SEHNR and CDR2 FQNEAQ (reference sequence).

This clone appeared a single time. The CDR3 coding sequence is TGTGCCAGCAGCGGGAACAGGGGGGATTCACCCCTCCACTTT. This translates into CASSGNRGDSPLHF. The chain carries TRBV5-6 and TRBJ1-6; 8 bases are shared with TRBD1. The CDR3 extends over 14 amino acids. V shed 4 bases and J 8 bases; nucleotides not matched to a gene: 5. Germline CDR1 reads SGHDT; CDR2 reads YYEEEE.

The chain is built from TRBV18 and TRBJ2-2; D is possibly TRBD1 or TRBD2 (6 bases each). Germline V lookup: CDR1 KGHSH, CDR2 LQKENI. V was trimmed by 0 bases and J by 1 base, leaving 9 bases between them. The CDR3 runs 16 residues. The CDR3 bases are TGTGCCAGCTCACCACCCGGGGGCAGGAACACCGGGGAGCTGTTTTTT. Its translation: CASSPPGGRNTGELFF. Looking up the rest from reference TRBV18 and TRBJ2-2 gives the full variable domain: NAGVMQNPRHLVRRRGQEARLRCSPMKGHSHVYWYRQLPEEGLKFMVYLQKENIIDESGMPKERFSAEFPKEGPSILRIQQVVRGDSAAYFCASSPPGGRNTGELFFGEGSRLTVL.

V and J are TRBV19 and TRBJ1-2, with TRBD1 as a possible D gene (5 bases). The germline V and J ends were trimmed by 5 bases and 1 base, with 14 bases remaining between them. The CDR3 sequence is 15 residues long. The germline V gene has CDR1 LNHDA and CDR2 SQIVND (reference sequence). In nucleotides, the CDR3 is TGTGCCAGTAGTTACCCTTCAGGGTTTAACTATGGCTACACCTTC. Translation: CASSYPSGFNYGYTF.

This chain uses TRBV19 with TRBJ1-1, with 8 bases fitting TRBD1. The CDR3 totals 13 residues. The germline V gene has CDR1 LNHDA and CDR2 SQIVND (reference sequence). J lost 5 bases, V lost 4 bases, and 3 bases had no gene match. The CDR3 here is CASSTDRGTEAFF. The CDR3 DNA is TGTGCCAGTAGTACAGACAGGGGTACTGAAGCTTTCTTT.

The chain has TRBV7-2 and TRBJ1-3; D gene unclear. Trimming shortened V by 1 base and J by 4 bases, and 14 bases separated the two germline ends. This CDR3 region has 16 residues. The germline V gene encodes CDR1 SGHTA and CDR2 FQGNSA. The DNA for the CDR3 is TGTGCCAGCAGCTTAGTTATACCGGCGGCGGGAAACACCATATATTTT. This codes for CASSLVIPAAGNTIYF.

The chain recombines TRBV18 with TRBJ1-6, with D unclear. The CDR3 length is 13 residues. Trimming took off 3 bases at V and 4 bases at J, with 4 bases between the two ends. Germline V gene lookup returns CDR1 KGHSH and CDR2 LQKENI. The CDR3 reads CASSPTYNSPLHF. DNA of the CDR3: TGTGCCAGCTCACCGACTTATAATTCACCCCTCCACTTT.

The chain is built from TRBV5-1 and TRBJ1-1; 8 nucleotides match TRBD1. V lost 4 bases, J lost 6 bases, and 5 bases stayed unmatched. Per the germline V gene, CDR1 is SGHRS and CDR2 is YFSETQ. There are 13 residues in the CDR3. The CDR3 sequence is CASSTGGLPEAFF. The CDR3 DNA is TGCGCCAGCAGCACAGGGGGTTTGCCTGAAGCTTTCTTT.

The CDR3 is CSVGTSGGNTQYF. CDR3 DNA sequence: TGCAGCGTTGGGACTAGCGGGGGAAATACGCAGTATTTT. V and J are TRBV29-1 and TRBJ2-3, with TRBD2 identical over 13 bases. From germline, CDR1 is SQVTM and CDR2 ANQGSEA. The length of the CDR3 is 13 residues. V shed 4 bases and J 7 bases; nucleotides not matched to a gene: 2.